A single sample gave rise to the 28 T cell receptor beta chains below, sequenced in a study of blood T cell repertoires in COVID-19. Clones were sequenced by immunoSEQ multiplex PCR, and TCRdb holds only the in-frame ones, with some missing. The sample carries approximately 70,000 clones, approximately 90% recorded once. The sample consisted of peripheral blood. The origin of the receptors is a woman in her forties or fifties with COVID-19, enrolled during active disease.

The CDR3 region is CASSSRLAGGFYNEQFF. CDR3 coding DNA: TGTGCCAGCAGCTCCCGACTAGCGGGAGGGTTCTACAATGAGCAGTTCTTC. J is TRBJ2-1 and V is TRBV7-2; 14 nucleotides match TRBD2. Germline V CDR1 and CDR2: SGHTA, FQGNSA. The junction had 5 bases not matched to a gene; V was cut back by 4 bases and J by 3 bases. This CDR3 comprises 17 residues.

CDR3 sequence (DNA): TGTGCCAGCAGCCCGAGGGACTCGACTGGAGAGCAGTACTTC. Amino acid sequence: CASSPRDSTGEQYF. V gene TRBV7-9 combines with J gene TRBJ2-7, with D tentatively TRBD2 (6 bases). Per the germline V gene, CDR1 is SEHNR and CDR2 is FQNEAQ (reference sequence). Trimming took off 5 bases at V and 7 bases at J, with 18 bases between the two ends. The CDR3 loop spans 14 amino acids.

This chain links TRBV28 with TRBJ1-1, with TRBD1 identical over 8 bases. Germline V gives CDR1 MDHEN, CDR2 SYDVKM. V dropped 5 bases and J dropped 1; count of bases not matched to a gene: 9. CDR3 length: 16 residues. The CDR3 sequence is CASSESAGGSNTEAFF. The CDR3 DNA is TGTGCCAGCAGTGAGTCGGCAGGGGGCTCGAACACTGAAGCTTTCTTT.

This chain connects TRBV7-2 to TRBJ1-4; 10 bases align to TRBD1. Losses at the gene ends were 5 bases for V and 5 bases for J; bases not matched to a gene: 5. The CDR3 totals 15 residues. CDR1 SGHTA and CDR2 FQGNSA come from the germline V gene. The CDR3 DNA sequence: TGTGCCAGCAGCCTAACGGGACAGGGGAATGAAAAACTGTTTTTT. This codes for CASSLTGQGNEKLFF.

The genes are TRBV28 and TRBJ2-7; 15 bases agree with TRBD2. The trim removed 6 bases at V and 3 bases at J, leaving 12 bases unmatched. Germline V lookup: CDR1 MDHEN, CDR2 SYDVKM. This CDR3 has 18 residues. CDR3 in DNA: TGTGCCAGCAGGTACCTCCCGCGGACTAGCGGGAGGGGCTACGAGCAGTACTTC. It specifies CASRYLPRTSGRGYEQYF.

This chain uses TRBV12-3 or TRBV12-4 with TRBJ2-1; 7 nucleotides align to TRBD2. There are 13 residues in the CDR3. V dropped 2 bases and J dropped 12; count of bases not matched to a gene: 7. This CDR3 reads CASSLPAGEGQFF. As DNA, the CDR3 is TGTGCCAGCAGTTTACCCGCGGGAGAAGGGCAGTTCTTC.

This chain links TRBV12-3 or TRBV12-4 with TRBJ1-6; D uncertain. V was shortened by 6 bases and J by 10 bases, with 13 bases between the two germline ends. The CDR3 loop spans 13 amino acids. CDR3 protein: CASSQTTGSPLHF. The DNA for the CDR3 is TGTGCCAGCAGCCAAACCACGGGGTCACCCCTCCACTTT.

The chain recombines TRBV5-1 with TRBJ2-7, with TRBD1 matching over 7 bases. CDR1 and CDR2 (germline): SGHRS, YFSETQ. V trimming: 0 bases; J trimming: 3 bases; junction bases outside the gene matches: 3. The CDR3 spans 14 residues. The CDR3 sequence: CASSLVPGGYEQYF. For the CDR3, the DNA is TGCGCCAGCAGCTTGGTGCCAGGGGGCTACGAGCAGTACTTC.

The rearrangement uses TRBV11-2 and TRBJ2-7, with 7 nucleotides matching TRBD2. This CDR3 has 14 residues. Germline CDR1 reads SGHAT; CDR2 reads FQNNGV. Trimming cost V 7 bases and J 0 bases; bases outside gene matches: 6. The CDR3 DNA sequence: TGTGCCAGCACCGCACCGGGGGGCTCCTACGAGCAGTACTTC. Translating it yields CASTAPGGSYEQYF.

DNA for the CDR3: TGTGCCAGCACTAATCGAGGGGGGGTGACCTATGGCTACACCTTC. Translated, it gives CASTNRGGVTYGYTF. The gene calls are TRBV5-6 and TRBJ1-2, with D perhaps TRBD1 (6 bases). CDR3 length: 15 residues. V shed 6 bases and J shed 4 bases, with 19 bases lying between them. Germline lookup yields CDR1 SGHDT and CDR2 YYEEEE.

The rearrangement joins TRBV5-1 to TRBJ2-2, with a possible D match to TRBD1 (6 bases). The length of the CDR3 is 13 residues. Between the trimmed V and J ends, which lost 9 bases and 3 bases, there was a span of 12 bases. Per the germline V gene, CDR1 is SGHRS and CDR2 is YFSETQ. CDR3 nucleotide sequence: TGCGCCACCAGGGGCTTCGACACCGGGGAGCTGTTTTTT. Amino acids: CATRGFDTGELFF.

The chain carries TRBV12-5 and TRBJ2-5; tentatively, D is TRBD1 (6 bases). The CDR3 runs 13 residues. Germline V gene lookup returns CDR1 LGHNT and CDR2 FRNRAP. The ends were cut back, 6 bases at V and 4 bases at J, with 12 bases in the middle. CDR3 in amino acids: CASGSGVSETQYF. The DNA of the CDR3 is TGTGCTAGTGGGTCAGGGGTATCAGAGACCCAGTACTTC.

This sequence joins TRBV6-5 and TRBJ2-7, with a tentative D call TRBD1 (6 bases). V was shortened by 4 bases and J by 2 bases, with 12 bases between the two germline ends. The CDR3 extends over 14 amino acids. Germline V gene sequence: CDR1 MNHEY, CDR2 SVGAGI. CDR3 protein: CASSSDSYPYEQYF. Written as DNA, the CDR3 is TGTGCCAGCAGTTCGGACAGCTATCCCTACGAGCAGTACTTC.

The gene calls are TRBV4-2 and TRBJ2-1; no clear D. Germline lookup yields CDR1 LGHNA and CDR2 YNFKEQ. The CDR3 is 16 residues long. V dropped 8 bases and J dropped 0 bases, with 17 bases sitting between them. The chain's CDR3 is CASAQISTSSYNEQFF. The DNA of the CDR3 is TGTGCCAGCGCCCAAATTTCTACCTCCTCCTACAATGAGCAGTTCTTC.

This clone was detected a few times. V usage is TRBV11-2 and J usage is TRBJ1-3; no clear D. Germline loops: CDR1 SGHAT, CDR2 FQNNGV. Trimming shortened V by 5 bases and J by 5 bases, and 13 bases separated the two germline ends. CDR3 length: 14 residues. Here the CDR3 reads CASSHREERNTIYF. The CDR3 nucleotides read TGTGCCAGCAGCCACCGGGAGGAACGAAACACCATATATTTT.

The chain uses TRBV15 and TRBJ2-1, with D hard to call. This CDR3 spans 14 amino acids. Germline V gene data show CDR1 as LNHNV and CDR2 as YYDKDF (reference sequence). Trimming cost V 2 bases and J 8 bases, with 13 bases left between them. Here the CDR3 DNA reads TGTGCCACCAGCAGATTAACGAGGTTCTATGAGCAGTTCTTC. This gives the protein CATSRLTRFYEQFF.

This sequence joins TRBV9 and TRBJ1-3; 7 nucleotides line up with TRBD1. The length of the CDR3 is 15 residues. Germline values: CDR1 SGDLS, CDR2 YYNGEE. Losses at the gene ends were 3 bases for V and 4 bases for J; bases not matched to a gene: 7. The CDR3 here is CASSATGSSGNTIYF. The CDR3 nucleotides read TGTGCCAGCAGCGCGACAGGGTCATCCGGAAACACCATATATTTT.

The CDR3: CASTPSGVYTNNEQFF. The CDR3 DNA sequence: TGTGCCAGCACCCCGTCGGGGGTGTATACCAACAATGAGCAGTTCTTC. J is TRBJ2-1 and V is TRBV28; a possible D gene is TRBD2 (6 bases). Trimming took off 7 bases at V and 5 bases at J, with 21 bases between the two ends. The germline gives CDR1 MDHEN, CDR2 SYDVKM. The CDR3 is made up of 16 amino acids. Looking up the rest from reference TRBV28 and TRBJ2-1 gives the full variable domain: DVKVTQSSRYLVKRTGEKVFLECVQDMDHENMFWYRQDPGLGLRLIYFSYDVKMKEKGDIPEGYSVSREKKERFSLILESASTNQTSMYLCASTPSGVYTNNEQFFGPGTRLTVL.

This sequence joins TRBV7-9 and TRBJ1-2; the D is unclear. CDR1 is SEHNR and CDR2 is FQNEAQ in the germline V gene (reference sequence). The CDR3 is 14 residues long. Trimming took off 1 base at V and 4 bases at J, with 10 bases between the two ends. CDR3 coding DNA: TGTGCCAGCAGCTTAGGAGCAGGAATCTATGGCTACACCTTC. Translation: CASSLGAGIYGYTF. Combining the CDR3 with reference TRBV7-9 and TRBJ1-2 gives the whole variable domain DTGVSQNPRHKITKRGQNVTFRCDPISEHNRLYWYRQTLGQGPEFLTYFQNEAQLEKSRLLSDRFSAERPKGSFSTLEIQRTEQGDSAMYLCASSLGAGIYGYTFGSGTRLTVV.

The rearrangement joins TRBV28 to TRBJ1-5; maybe TRBD1 (6 bases). The CDR3 sequence is 12 residues long. CDR1 and CDR2 (germline): MDHEN, SYDVKM. With 8 bases removed from V and 7 bases from J, the gap between germline ends came to 12 bases. In nucleotides, the CDR3 is TGTGCCAGCGGACAGACCGGACAGCCCCAGCATTTT. Translating gives CASGQTGQPQHF. The full variable domain, with the rest looked up from reference TRBV28 and TRBJ1-5, is DVKVTQSSRYLVKRTGEKVFLECVQDMDHENMFWYRQDPGLGLRLIYFSYDVKMKEKGDIPEGYSVSREKKERFSLILESASTNQTSMYLCASGQTGQPQHFGDGTRLSIL.

A word on this clone: One end of the junction varies from germline; a read error may be responsible. The gene calls are TRBV7-7 and TRBJ2-5; weak D call: TRBD2 (6 bases). In germline, CDR1 is SSHAT, CDR2 FNYEAQ (reference sequence). The CDR3 runs 15 residues. In DNA form, the CDR3 reads TGTGCTAGCACCCCCCGGCTAGCGAATCAAGAGACCCAGTACTTC. Translation: CASTPRLANQETQYF.

Turning to this clone: One end of the junction does not line up with germline, which may come from a read error. The chain couples TRBV11-3 to TRBJ1-1, with a possible D match to TRBD1 (6 bases). CDR1 and CDR2 (germline): SGHNT, YENEEA. The CDR3 is 14 residues long. CDR3 sequence (DNA): TGTGCCAGCAGCCCGGCGGGAGGGGGGCGTGAAACTTTCTTT. Protein sequence: CASSPAGGGRETFF.

The J gene is TRBJ2-1, the V gene TRBV5-1; 11 bases align to TRBD2. CDR3 size: 14 residues. Germline-derived CDR1 and CDR2 are SGHRS and YFSETQ. The J segment lost 8 bases and the V segment lost 4 bases, leaving 5 bases of the junction unmatched. The CDR3 here is CASSTGTSGDEQFF. In nucleotides, the CDR3 is TGCGCCAGCAGCACCGGGACTAGCGGAGATGAGCAGTTCTTC. Drawing the rest from reference TRBV5-1 and TRBJ2-1, the complete variable domain is KAGVTQTPRYLIKTRGQQVTLSCSPISGHRSVSWYQQTPGQGLQFLFEYFSETQRNKGNFPGRFSGRQFSNSRSEMNVSTLELGDSALYLCASSTGTSGDEQFFGPGTRLTVL.

The chain links TRBV18 to TRBJ2-2, with a possible D match to TRBD2 (6 bases). This CDR3 has 16 amino acids. CDR1 and CDR2 from the germline V gene are KGHSH and LQKENI. V shed 5 bases and J shed 2 bases, with 15 bases lying between them. The CDR3 DNA is TGTGCCAGCTCATCCCTCCCGGGACTCAACACCGGGGAGCTGTTTTTT. It encodes CASSSLPGLNTGELFF. Looking up the rest from reference TRBV18 and TRBJ2-2 gives the full variable domain: NAGVMQNPRHLVRRRGQEARLRCSPMKGHSHVYWYRQLPEEGLKFMVYLQKENIIDESGMPKERFSAEFPKEGPSILRIQQVVRGDSAAYFCASSSLPGLNTGELFFGEGSRLTVL.

The rearrangement joins TRBV5-1 to TRBJ2-7; 12 bases are shared with TRBD2. The length of the CDR3 is 15 residues. CDR1 SGHRS and CDR2 YFSETQ come from the germline V gene. V lost 4 bases and J lost 1; bases outside the gene matches: 3. The CDR3 region has the DNA TGCGCCAGCAGCCGGGGGACTAGCGGGTCCTACGAGCAGTACTTC. It encodes CASSRGTSGSYEQYF.

The chain combines TRBV7-9 with TRBJ2-1; D not resolved. Germline values: CDR1 SEHNR, CDR2 FQNEAQ (reference sequence). The V end lost 1 base, the J end lost 9 bases, and 7 bases lay between the germline ends. This CDR3 comprises 12 residues. Here the CDR3 DNA reads TGTGCCAGCAGCTTAGAACGGAGTGAGCAGTTCTTC. Protein: CASSLERSEQFF.

The rearrangement joins TRBV4-2 to TRBJ2-1, with 16 bases fitting TRBD2. Per the germline V gene, CDR1 is LGHNA and CDR2 is YNFKEQ. The CDR3 is 15 residues long. Germline trimming cut 4 bases from V and 8 bases from J; bases unmatched to any gene: 2. The CDR3 protein is CASSPGLAGGDEQFF. The DNA of the CDR3 is TGTGCCAGCAGCCCGGGACTAGCGGGAGGGGATGAGCAGTTCTTC.

Only one count was recorded for this clone. V and J are TRBV7-9 and TRBJ2-1; 12 bases are a match to TRBD2. The junction had 3 bases not matched to a gene; V was cut back by 1 base and J by 8 bases. The CDR3 consists of 15 residues. Germline-derived CDR1 and CDR2 are SEHNR and FQNEAQ (reference sequence). For the CDR3, the DNA is TGTGCCAGCAGCTTAGACGCTAGCGGGAGGGATGAGCAGTTCTTC. Translation: CASSLDASGRDEQFF.